This T cell receptor beta chain was recovered during a study of T cell responses to AZD1222 COVID-19 vaccine. The study's findings and limits: A mostly white British donor set with more females was recruited, and clonal diversity was possibly underestimated. Seropositive AZD1222 recipients at baseline numbered only five to seven. Targets within unmutated variant regions were reportedly found for nearly half of spike-specific TCRs. CD4 TCRs associated with vaccination spanned spike, dominating at 160-218 and 743-854.

Using immunoSEQ multiplex PCR, the repertoire was profiled, and TCRdb retains in-frame clones only, with some absent. The table has under 200,000 clones, 88% seen once. Per the germline V gene, CDR1 is MNHEY and CDR2 is SVGAGI. Deletions cut 0 bases from V and 11 bases from J, with 10 bases between. This CDR3 has 12 amino acids. A note on this clone: Its target is unknown.

V usage is TRBV6-5 and J usage is TRBJ1-1; no reliable D call. This clonotype originated in an adult in good health. Sequenced here: peripheral blood, sampled on day 0 of AZD1222 vaccination. As DNA, the CDR3 is TGTGCCAGCAGTTACTCGGGAACAGCGGCTTTCTTT. This encodes CASSYSGTAAFF.